There are a few counts of the clone carrying this TCR beta chain. Produced via immunoSEQ multiplex PCR; TCRdb's table is partial and in-frame only. The data show a few hundred thousand clones, approximately 88% seen once. The data originate from a study of blood T cell repertoires in COVID-19. Seattle cases were enrolled at active infection and followed longitudinally. This clonotype originated in a woman aged 25 to 39 with COVID-19, enrolled during active disease. The material sequenced was peripheral blood.

CDR3: CAWSVREGTEAFF. CDR3 bases: TGTGCCTGGAGTGTACGAGAGGGCACTGAAGCTTTCTTT. This chain joins TRBV30 and TRBJ1-1; D is unresolved. Between the trimmed V and J ends, which lost 0 bases and 4 bases, there was a span of 9 bases. The CDR3 loop spans 13 amino acids. The germline gives CDR1 GTSNPN, CDR2 SVGIG (reference sequence).